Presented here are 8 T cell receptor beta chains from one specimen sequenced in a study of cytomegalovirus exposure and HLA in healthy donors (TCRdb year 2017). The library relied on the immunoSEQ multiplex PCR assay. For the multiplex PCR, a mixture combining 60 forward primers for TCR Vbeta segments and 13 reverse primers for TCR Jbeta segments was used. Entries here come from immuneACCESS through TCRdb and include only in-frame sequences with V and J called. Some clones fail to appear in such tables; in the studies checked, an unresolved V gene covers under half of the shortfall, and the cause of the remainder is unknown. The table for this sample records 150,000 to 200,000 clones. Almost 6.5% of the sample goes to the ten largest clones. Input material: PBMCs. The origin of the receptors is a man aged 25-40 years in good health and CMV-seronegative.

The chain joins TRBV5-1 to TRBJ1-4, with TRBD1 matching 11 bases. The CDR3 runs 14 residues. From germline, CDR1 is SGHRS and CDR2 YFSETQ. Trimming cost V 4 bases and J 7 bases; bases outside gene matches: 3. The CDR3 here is CASSQGQGGEKLFF. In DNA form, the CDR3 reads TGCGCCAGCAGCCAGGGACAGGGGGGTGAAAAACTGTTTTTT. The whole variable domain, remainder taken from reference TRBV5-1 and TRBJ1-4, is KAGVTQTPRYLIKTRGQQVTLSCSPISGHRSVSWYQQTPGQGLQFLFEYFSETQRNKGNFPGRFSGRQFSNSRSEMNVSTLELGDSALYLCASSQGQGGEKLFFGSGTQLSVL.

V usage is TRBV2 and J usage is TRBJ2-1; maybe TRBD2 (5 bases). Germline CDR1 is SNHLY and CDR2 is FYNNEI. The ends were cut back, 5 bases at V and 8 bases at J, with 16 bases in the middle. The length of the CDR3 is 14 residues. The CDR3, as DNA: TGTGCCAGCAGTCTCGCGCTCCAGAGGGATGAGCAGTTCTTC. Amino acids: CASSLALQRDEQFF.

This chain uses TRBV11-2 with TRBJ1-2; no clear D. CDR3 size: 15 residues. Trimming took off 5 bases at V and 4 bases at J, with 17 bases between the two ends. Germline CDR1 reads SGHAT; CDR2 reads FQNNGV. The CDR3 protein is CASSPEGRLFYGYTF. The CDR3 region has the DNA TGTGCCAGCAGCCCCGAGGGCAGGCTATTCTATGGCTACACCTTC.

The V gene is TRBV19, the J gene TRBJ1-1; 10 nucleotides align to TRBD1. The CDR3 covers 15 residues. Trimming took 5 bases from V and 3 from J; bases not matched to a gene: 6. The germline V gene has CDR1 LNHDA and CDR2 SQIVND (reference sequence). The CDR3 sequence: CASSARQGAYTEAFF. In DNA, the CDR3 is TGTGCCAGTAGTGCACGACAGGGGGCTTACACTGAAGCTTTCTTT.

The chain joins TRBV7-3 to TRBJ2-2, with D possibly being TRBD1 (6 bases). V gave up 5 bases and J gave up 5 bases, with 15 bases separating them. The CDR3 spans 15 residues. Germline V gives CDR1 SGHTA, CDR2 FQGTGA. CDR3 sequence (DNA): TGTGCCAGCAGCCGCGAAGGGGGAGTTACCGGGGAGCTGTTTTTT. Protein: CASSREGGVTGELFF. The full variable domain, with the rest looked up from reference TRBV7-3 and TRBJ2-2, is GAGVSQTPSNKVTEKGKYVELRCDPISGHTALYWYRQSLGQGPEFLIYFQGTGAADDSGLPNDRFFAVRPEGSVSTLKIQRTERGDSAVYLCASSREGGVTGELFFGEGSRLTVL.

Here the CDR3 reads CATRTSGNQETQYF. CDR3 nucleotides: TGTGCCACCAGGACTAGCGGGAACCAAGAGACCCAGTACTTC. This rearrangement joins TRBV10-3 to TRBJ2-5; 12 nucleotides agree with TRBD2. Germline lookup yields CDR1 ENHRY and CDR2 SYGVKD. CDR3 length: 14 residues. J lost 0 bases, V lost 10 bases, and 3 bases had no gene match.

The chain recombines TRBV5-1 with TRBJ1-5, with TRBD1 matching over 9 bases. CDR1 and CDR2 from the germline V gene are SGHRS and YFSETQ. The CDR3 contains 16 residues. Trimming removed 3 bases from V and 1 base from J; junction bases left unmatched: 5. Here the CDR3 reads CASSYKQGASNQPQHF. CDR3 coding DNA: TGCGCCAGCAGCTACAAACAGGGGGCCAGCAATCAGCCCCAGCATTTT.

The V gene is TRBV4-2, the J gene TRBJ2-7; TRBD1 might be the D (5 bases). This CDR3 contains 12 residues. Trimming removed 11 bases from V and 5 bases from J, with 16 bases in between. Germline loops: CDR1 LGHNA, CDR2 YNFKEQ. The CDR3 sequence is CACSGQGDEQYF. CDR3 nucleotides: TGTGCCTGCTCCGGACAAGGCGACGAGCAGTACTTC.